Included here is one T cell receptor (beta chain) sequence, with context. Additional DNA sequences in this sample encode the identical CDR3. This record comes from a study of OX40 agonist ivuxolimab in advanced cancers. About the research overall: An anti-OX40 (CD134) antibody with agonistic activity, ivuxolimab, was administered to patients. Enrolled patients in dose escalation had cancers that were hepatocellular carcinoma, melanoma, renal cell or head and neck cancer. Among those treated, three patients had partial responses, one with hepatocellular carcinoma and two with cutaneous melanoma.

Clones were read by immunoSEQ multiplex PCR, and TCRdb kept only the in-frame ones, dropping some. This table holds roughly 28,000 clones, under 80% found once. Systemic immunosuppression or autoimmune disease history was grounds to exclude patients. Trimming took 2 bases from V and 4 from J, leaving 9 bases between them. Germline assignment: CDR1 SGHDT and CDR2 YYEEEE. The length of the CDR3 is 13 residues. This TCR was sampled from an adult with an advanced solid tumor such as melanoma, head and neck, liver or kidney cancer. The chain has TRBV5-6 and TRBJ1-1; no firm D call. The source was CD4+ or CD8+ T cells sorted from blood, collected in a trial of the OX40 agonist ivuxolimab. CDR3 DNA: TGTGCCAGCAGCTTCGGCGGGATCACTGAAGCTTTCTTT. It translates to CASSFGGITEAFF.